The rows below give T cell receptor beta chains drawn from one sample of a study of OX40 agonist ivuxolimab in advanced cancers. Sequencing was performed with immunoSEQ multiplex PCR; in TCRdb, only in-frame clones are kept and a portion is missing. The data show roughly 17,000 clones, approximately 73% seen once. This specimen consisted of CD4+ or CD8+ T cells sorted from blood, obtained in a trial of the OX40 agonist ivuxolimab. The source is an adult with an advanced solid tumor such as melanoma, head and neck, liver or kidney cancer. Both conserved end residues are part of each CDR3. The order of the fields is J gene, V gene, clone size, D gene, CDR3 protein, CDR3 DNA. D genes are given only for firm matches. The size of a clone is reported for some rows only, either as once, few or many, or as a class for expanded clones.

>TRBJ2-2|TRBV2|-|-
CARPYRDTNTGELFF
TGTGCCAGACCATACAGGGATACGAACACCGGGGAGCTGTTTTTT
>TRBJ2-1|TRBV19|-|-
CASSLGFTEQFF
TGTGCCAGTAGCCTGGGGTTTACAGAGCAGTTCTTC
>TRBJ1-3|TRBV6-9|-|TRBD1
CASSIGRYTDPRTGAGNTIYF
TGTGCCAGCAGTATTGGTCGGTATACAGATCCCCGGACAGGTGCAGGAAACACCATATATTTT
>TRBJ2-7|TRBV12-5|-|TRBD2
CASGLQGGLAGEQYF
TGTGCTAGTGGTTTACAGGGGGGACTAGCGGGAGAGCAGTACTTC
>TRBJ1-1|TRBV19|-|-
CASSIADNTEAFF
TGTGCCAGTAGTATAGCTGACAACACTGAAGCTTTCTTT
>TRBJ2-1|TRBV21-1|once|-
CASRGQGALDPGLAAYNEQFF
TGTGCCAGCAGGGGACAGGGGGCTTTAGACCCGGGACTAGCGGCCTACAATGAGCAGTTCTTC
>TRBJ1-1|TRBV25-1|-|-
CASTHLGREAFF
TGTGCCAGCACCCACCTGGGACGGGAAGCTTTCTTT
>TRBJ2-3|TRBV27|-|TRBD2
CASSLSAGLAVTDTQYF
TGTGCCAGCAGTTTATCCGCCGGACTAGCGGTCACAGATACGCAGTATTTT
>TRBJ2-7|TRBV29-1|-|-
CSVEQGGAYEQYF
TGCAGCGTTGAACAGGGGGGCGCCTACGAGCAGTACTTC
>TRBJ2-7|TRBV5-4|-|TRBD1
CASSPDRGSYEQYF
TGTGCCAGCAGCCCGGACAGGGGGTCTTACGAGCAGTACTTC
>TRBJ2-5|TRBV11-1|many|TRBD1
CASNLSPGTGQETQYF
TGTGCCAGCAATCTAAGCCCCGGGACAGGCCAAGAGACCCAGTACTTC
>TRBJ1-1|TRBV18|-|TRBD1
CASSHDSGTGAMNTEAFF
TGTGCCAGCTCACACGATTCCGGGACAGGGGCCATGAACACTGAAGCTTTCTTT
>TRBJ1-2|TRBV5-5|-|-
CASSLNNRDPLYGYTF
TGTGCCAGCAGCTTGAATAATCGGGACCCACTTTATGGCTACACCTTC
>TRBJ2-5|TRBV11-3|-|TRBD1
CASTGGQGAWETQYF
TGTGCCAGCACCGGCGGACAGGGGGCGTGGGAGACCCAGTACTTC
>TRBJ2-7|TRBV28|-|-
CASSFGLQGGNEQYF
TGTGCCAGCAGTTTTGGGCTACAGGGAGGCAACGAGCAGTACTTC
>TRBJ2-7|TRBV11-2|-|TRBD2
CASSLALSSGTYEQYF
TGTGCCAGCAGCTTAGCATTGTCTAGCGGTACCTACGAGCAGTACTTC
>TRBJ2-7|TRBV27|few|-
CASGPSGVIHEQYF
TGTGCCAGCGGGCCTTCGGGGGTTATACACGAGCAGTACTTC
>TRBJ2-1|TRBV6-1|-|-
CASSEFDRNEQFF
TGTGCCAGCAGTGAATTTGATCGCAATGAGCAGTTCTTC
>TRBJ2-5|TRBV6-1|-|-
CASSLLGQETQYF
TGTGCCAGCAGTTTGTTGGGGCAAGAGACCCAGTACTTC
>TRBJ1-3|TRBV5-4|-|TRBD1
CASSSNRGRAGNTIYF
TGTGCCAGCAGCTCCAACAGGGGCCGCGCCGGAAACACCATATATTTT
>TRBJ2-4|TRBV5-6|-|TRBD2
CASSPQGLAGITKNIQYF
TGTGCCAGCAGCCCCCAGGGACTAGCGGGTATAACCAAAAACATTCAGTACTTC
>TRBJ2-7|TRBV6-1|-|TRBD1
CASSDQGALGEQYF
TGTGCCAGCAGTGACCAGGGGGCCTTGGGGGAGCAGTACTTC
>TRBJ2-7|TRBV7-7|-|TRBD1
CASSEGQGIYEQYF
TGTGCCAGCAGCGAAGGACAGGGGATATACGAGCAGTACTTC
>TRBJ2-6|TRBV7-9|-|-
CASSELDSSSGANVLTF
TGTGCCAGCAGCGAGCTTGACAGCTCCTCTGGGGCCAACGTCCTGACTTTC
>TRBJ2-5|TRBV6-4|-|-
CASSVTSGGGETQYF
TGTGCCAGCAGTGTAACGTCAGGAGGAGGGGAGACCCAGTACTTC
>TRBJ2-7|TRBV11-2|-|-
CASSLDKLATYEQYF
TGTGCCAGCAGCTTAGATAAGCTAGCTACCTACGAGCAGTACTTC
>TRBJ2-1|TRBV7-9|-|TRBD2
CASSLRLAGDNEQFF
TGTGCCAGCAGCTTGAGACTAGCGGGGGACAATGAGCAGTTCTTC
>TRBJ1-2|TRBV5-4|-|-
CASSLEGGDGYTF
TGTGCCAGCAGCTTAGAAGGAGGCGATGGCTACACCTTC
>TRBJ2-7|TRBV5-6|medium-sized|-
CASSLSAPGEQYF
TGTGCCAGCAGCTTGTCGGCCCCGGGGGAGCAGTACTTC
>TRBJ2-3|TRBV30|-|TRBD2
CAWSVYELTAGGPDTQYF
TGTGCCTGGAGTGTATATGAGCTGACGGCGGGAGGGCCAGATACGCAGTATTTT
>TRBJ2-7|TRBV7-9|-|-
CASSLAGSYEQYF
TGTGCCAGCAGCTTAGCTGGGAGTTACGAGCAGTACTTC
>TRBJ2-1|TRBV30|-|TRBD2
CAWKRGAGGPEIQYNEQFF
TGTGCCTGGAAACGAGGGGCGGGAGGGCCAGAAATACAATACAATGAGCAGTTCTTC
>TRBJ2-1|TRBV5-6|-|TRBD2
CASCVAGGSSYNEQFF
TGTGCCAGCTGCGTAGCGGGGGGGAGCTCCTACAATGAGCAGTTCTTC
>TRBJ2-7|TRBV7-9|-|TRBD1
CASSHGQASYEQYF
TGTGCCAGCAGCCACGGACAGGCTAGCTACGAGCAGTACTTC
>TRBJ2-7|TRBV6-1|-|-
CASSETGLGVEAEQYF
TGTGCCAGCAGTGAAACGGGCTTAGGGGTCGAAGCCGAGCAGTACTTC
>TRBJ2-1|TRBV2|-|TRBD2
CASRDPIAGGPQGNEQFF
TGTGCCAGCAGAGACCCCATAGCGGGAGGGCCCCAAGGCAATGAGCAGTTCTTC
>TRBJ2-1|TRBV7-6|-|TRBD1
CASSLTASTGIQIYNEQFF
TGTGCCAGCAGCTTAACAGCCTCGACAGGGATTCAGATCTACAATGAGCAGTTCTTC
>TRBJ2-7|TRBV21-1|medium-sized|-
CASSKGLAKSYEQYF
TGTGCCAGCAGCAAAGGTTTAGCGAAGTCCTACGAGCAGTACTTC
>TRBJ1-1|TRBV4-2|-|-
CASSQEGTGRNTEAFF
TGTGCCAGCAGCCAAGAAGGAACGGGCAGGAACACTGAAGCTTTCTTT
>TRBJ1-5|TRBV18|-|-
CASSSAQLTENQPQHF
TGTGCCAGCTCTTCGGCCCAACTTACGGAAAATCAGCCCCAGCATTTT
>TRBJ1-1|TRBV19|-|-
CASRTRGPNTEAFF
TGTGCCAGCCGAACTAGGGGTCCGAACACTGAAGCTTTCTTT
>TRBJ2-2|TRBV15|-|TRBD2
CATSANPSSGRAGELFF
TGTGCCACCAGCGCAAACCCGTCTAGCGGGAGGGCCGGGGAGCTGTTTTTT
>TRBJ2-7|TRBV19|-|-
CASSVTNAEIYEQYF
TGTGCCAGTAGTGTTACAAATGCAGAGATCTACGAGCAGTACTTC
>TRBJ2-1|TRBV7-6|-|TRBD2
CASSNGTSGRQPGNEQFF
TGTGCCAGCAGCAACGGGACTAGCGGGAGGCAACCGGGTAATGAGCAGTTCTTC
>TRBJ2-7|TRBV11-3|-|TRBD1
CASSSGQGGPYEQYF
TGTGCCAGCAGTTCCGGACAGGGGGGGCCCTACGAGCAGTACTTC
>TRBJ2-1|TRBV5-6|-|-
CASSVGGVYNEQFF
TGTGCCAGCAGCGTCGGAGGGGTATACAATGAGCAGTTCTTC
>TRBJ2-1|TRBV5-6|-|-
CASSSPRSSSYNEQFF
TGTGCCAGCAGCTCACCGCGTTCGAGCTCCTACAATGAGCAGTTCTTC
>TRBJ2-3|TRBV7-9|-|TRBD1
CASSPRQGAGVSTDTQYF
TGTGCCAGCAGCCCTAGACAGGGGGCTGGTGTGAGCACAGATACGCAGTATTTT
>TRBJ2-1|TRBV7-3|-|TRBD2
CASSLTGGRVDEQFF
TGTGCCAGCAGCTTAACGGGCGGGAGGGTGGATGAGCAGTTCTTC
>TRBJ2-1|TRBV28|-|TRBD2
CASSLSRTSNEQFF
TGTGCCAGCAGTTTGTCTCGGACTAGCAATGAGCAGTTCTTC
>TRBJ2-7|TRBV5-4|-|-
CASSTPSGYEQYF
TGTGCCAGCAGCACCCCGTCGGGCTACGAGCAGTACTTC
>TRBJ2-1|TRBV7-3|once|TRBD2
CASSSTSGRGNEQFF
TGTGCCAGCAGCTCAACTAGCGGGAGGGGTAATGAGCAGTTCTTC
>TRBJ1-1|TRBV5-5|-|-
CASSLRPPEVAFF
TGTGCCAGCAGCTTAAGACCGCCTGAGGTAGCTTTCTTT